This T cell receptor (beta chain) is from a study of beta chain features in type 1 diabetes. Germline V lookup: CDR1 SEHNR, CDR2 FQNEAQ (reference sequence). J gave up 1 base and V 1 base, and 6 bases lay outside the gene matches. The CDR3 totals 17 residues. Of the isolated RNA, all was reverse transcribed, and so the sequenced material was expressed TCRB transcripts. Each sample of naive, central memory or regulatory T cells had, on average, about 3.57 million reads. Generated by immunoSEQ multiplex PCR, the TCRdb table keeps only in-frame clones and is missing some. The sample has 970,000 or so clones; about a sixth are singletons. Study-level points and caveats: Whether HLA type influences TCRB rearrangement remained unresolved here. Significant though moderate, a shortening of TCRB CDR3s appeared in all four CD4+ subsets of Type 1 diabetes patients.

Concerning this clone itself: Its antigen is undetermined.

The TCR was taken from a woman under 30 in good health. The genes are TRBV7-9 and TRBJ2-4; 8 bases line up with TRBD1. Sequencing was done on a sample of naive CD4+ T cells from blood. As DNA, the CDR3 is TGTGCCAGCAGCTTAGGGACAGGGAGAAATGCCAAAAACATTCAGTACTTC. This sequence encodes CASSLGTGRNAKNIQYF.